This T cell receptor (beta chain) was recorded in a study of CD8 T cells in ankylosing spondylitis. Ten or more counts support this clonotype. What it recognizes is unknown. Quantitative 5'-RACE with molecular barcodes produced the TCR beta libraries. MiXCR, applied by TCRdb to the 5' RACE reads, yields one record per CDR3 protein. The sample shows around 480,000 distinct CDR3 sequences, approximately 17% of them seen only once. Findings of the study overall: Earlier work had already found some motif variants in reactive arthritis synovial fluid and blood. For ankylosing spondylitis blood, a TCR beta motif of 7 or 8 highly homologous variants appeared characteristic. Matched synovial fluid from ankylosing spondylitis patients was reported to be enriched for disease-linked clones. Clones linked to the disease showed a CD8+ phenotype. They occurred at relatively low frequencies in peripheral blood.

The clonotype originates from a male donor with ankylosing spondylitis. Specimen: blood, either unsorted or a sorted T cell fraction (not recorded which).

CDR3 in amino acids: CASSQEIAGTGSFGYTF. In DNA, the CDR3 is TGTGCCAGCAGCCAAGAGATAGCCGGGACAGGGTCGTTTGGCTACACCTTC. The chain links TRBV4-2 to TRBJ1-2; 9 bases match TRBD1. Germline V lookup: CDR1 LGHNA, CDR2 YNFKEQ. Trimming at V came to 0 bases and at J to 7 bases, leaving 12 bases not matched to a gene. The CDR3 is made up of 17 amino acids.